This TCR beta chain was observed in a study of a mutant IDH1 vaccine in newly diagnosed glioma. The table came from immunoSEQ multiplex PCR; TCRdb's copy has only in-frame clones and leaves some out. The sample holds tens of thousands of clones, 80% seen once. Indicated time point: week 11, during vaccination. Mutant IDH1 20-mer peptide, at 300 ug, made up each vaccine dose, with topical imiquimod. V lost 1 base and J 7 bases, leaving 7 bases between the germline ends. The germline gives CDR1 KGHSH, CDR2 LQKENI. This CDR3 has 12 amino acids. In its sample, this clone was seen a few times. Its target is not known.

This specimen consisted of PBMCs, obtained from a glioma patient whose treatment included an IDH1 peptide vaccine. The sequence derives from a man aged 50 to 59 with glioma. J is TRBJ1-1 and V is TRBV18; D is undetermined. The CDR3 nucleotides are TGTGCCAGCTCACCACGGGGAGGTGAAGCTTTCTTT. Protein: CASSPRGGEAFF.